This T cell receptor (beta chain) was recovered during a study of T cells in Graves' hyperthyroidism and ophthalmopathy. Between the trimmed V and J ends, which lost 2 bases and 2 bases, there was a span of 7 bases. CDR1 SGHRS and CDR2 YFSETQ come from the germline V gene. This CDR3 spans 14 amino acids. At least ten counts were recorded for this clonotype. From RNA transcripts, TCR beta CDR3 regions were amplified. TCR CDR3 underwent first-round RT-PCR with the HTBI primer set. TCRdb called the multiplex PCR reads again in MiXCR, with one record for every CDR3 protein. Of about 130,000 distinct CDR3 sequences in the sample, approximately 20% were seen once.

The sequenced sample was blood. The chain couples TRBV5-1 to TRBJ2-2; D gene unclear. This TCR was sampled from a woman between 45 and 65 years old with Graves' hyperthyroidism that later progressed to Graves' ophthalmopathy. Written as DNA, the CDR3 is TGCGCCAGCAGCTTCGGAGCTAACACCGGGGAGCTGTTTTTT. Its translation is CASSFGANTGELFF.